Shown below are 14 T cell receptor beta chains from a single sample sequenced in a study of blood T cell repertoires in COVID-19. Using immunoSEQ multiplex PCR, the repertoire was profiled, and TCRdb retains in-frame clones only, with some absent. The sample holds 84,000 or so clones, roughly 78% seen once. Specimen: peripheral blood. The receptor set was obtained from a man aged 60-69 years with COVID-19, enrolled during active disease.

This chain joins TRBV2 and TRBJ2-2, with 10 bases fitting TRBD1. The V gene's germline CDR1 is SNHLY and CDR2 FYNNEI. With 6 bases clipped from V and 7 bases from J, the junction kept 8 bases outside the gene matches. The CDR3 has 15 residues. CDR3 DNA sequence: TGTGCCAGCAGGGCTGACAGGGGGCGTGGCGGGGAGCTGTTTTTT. This encodes CASRADRGRGGELFF.

The chain carries TRBV7-2 and TRBJ2-1, with 9 bases that match TRBD2. V lost 3 bases and J lost 8; bases outside the gene matches: 11. Germline V gene sequence: CDR1 SGHTA, CDR2 FQGNSA. This CDR3 comprises 16 residues. The CDR3 loop reads CASSLGRWRGGDEQFF. The CDR3 DNA is TGTGCCAGCAGCTTGGGCCGGTGGCGGGGGGGAGATGAGCAGTTCTTC.

The chain recombines TRBV5-4 with TRBJ2-5; 15 bases agree with TRBD2. Germline values: CDR1 SGHNT, CDR2 YYREEE (reference sequence). This CDR3 has 16 amino acids. The junction had 6 bases not matched to a gene; V was cut back by 4 bases and J by 5 bases. The CDR3 nucleotides read TGTGCCAGCAGCCCGGGACTAGCGGGAGGTGATGAGACCCAGTACTTC. Its protein is CASSPGLAGGDETQYF.

The V gene is TRBV7-9, the J gene TRBJ1-1, with D perhaps TRBD1 (5 bases). CDR1 and CDR2 (germline): SEHNR, FQNEAQ (reference sequence). This CDR3 has 13 residues. V lost 5 bases to trimming and J lost 8 bases, with 15 bases between them. The CDR3 sequence is CASSRSEGLEAFF. CDR3 bases: TGTGCCAGCAGCCGGTCGGAGGGGCTGGAAGCTTTCTTT.

CDR3 coding DNA: TGTGCCAGCAGCGGGGCTTGGACTGAAGCTTTCTTT. It is translated as CASSGAWTEAFF. The chain has TRBV21-1 and TRBJ1-1; TRBD1 is the table's D call and was not checked against the DNA. TRBV21-1 is classified as a pseudogene. The CDR3 consists of 12 residues.

This chain joins TRBV18 and TRBJ1-5; 8 bases fit TRBD1. Germline lookup yields CDR1 KGHSH and CDR2 LQKENI. V gave up 6 bases and J gave up 2 bases; unmatched junction bases: 6. CDR3 length: 15 residues. The CDR3 coding sequence is TGTGCCAGCTCCCCGGAACAGGGGGGCAATCAGCCCCAGCATTTT. Translated, it gives CASSPEQGGNQPQHF.

The chain is built from TRBV9 and TRBJ2-3; perhaps TRBD2 as D (6 bases). Per the germline V gene, CDR1 is SGDLS and CDR2 is YYNGEE. The CDR3 consists of 17 residues. V lost 3 bases to trimming and J lost 5 bases, with 22 bases between them. The CDR3 loop is CASSGASLREAGDTQYF. CDR3 nucleotide sequence: TGTGCCAGCAGCGGCGCTTCTCTTAGGGAGGCGGGAGATACGCAGTATTTT.

CDR3 DNA sequence: TGTGCCAGCAAGAGGCGGGGCGACACAGATACGCAGTATTTT. This translates into CASKRRGDTDTQYF. The rearrangement links TRBV6-6 to TRBJ2-3, with D possibly being TRBD2 (6 bases). Germline loops: CDR1 MNHNY, CDR2 SVGAGI (reference sequence). Trimming cost V 7 bases and J 2 bases, with 13 bases left between them. The length of the CDR3 is 14 residues.

This clone has a count of ten or more. The V call is TRBV19, the J call TRBJ2-1; D possibly corresponds to TRBD1 (5 bases). Germline CDR1 is LNHDA and CDR2 is SQIVND (reference sequence). Trimming shortened V by 6 bases and J by 2 bases, and 11 bases separated the two germline ends. This CDR3 contains 14 residues. The CDR3 DNA sequence: TGTGCCAGTAGAGGACATCAGACCTACAATGAGCAGTTCTTC. The encoded protein is CASRGHQTYNEQFF.

This clone was observed a single time. This chain links TRBV4-3 with TRBJ1-2; D perhaps matches TRBD1 (6 bases). Germline CDR1 and CDR2: LGHNA and YSLEER. Trimming cost V 4 bases and J 1 base, with 16 bases left between them. The CDR3 length is 16 residues. CDR3 in amino acids: CASSPRRGGNNYGYTF. CDR3 DNA: TGCGCCAGCAGCCCCCGGAGGGGGGGCAATAACTATGGCTACACCTTC.

This clone appeared a single time. The gene calls are TRBV5-1 and TRBJ2-7, with 9 nucleotides matching TRBD1. CDR1 and CDR2 from the germline V gene are SGHRS and YFSETQ. The CDR3 runs 15 residues. V lost 3 bases and J lost 3; bases outside the gene matches: 7. The CDR3 DNA is TGCGCCAGCAGCTCGGCCGGGACAGGGAACTACGAGCAGTACTTC. This encodes CASSSAGTGNYEQYF.

The chain carries TRBV7-3 and TRBJ1-6, with a possible D match to TRBD1 (5 bases). Trimming removed 3 bases at V and 10 bases at J, with 10 bases between. This CDR3 region has 13 residues. Per the germline V gene, CDR1 is SGHTA and CDR2 is FQGTGA. The CDR3 bases are TGTGCCAGCAGCTTGGGACTGTTGTCACCCCTCCACTTT. Residues: CASSLGLLSPLHF.

This chain connects TRBV5-6 to TRBJ2-3; 9 nucleotides line up with TRBD1. The V gene's germline CDR1 is SGHDT and CDR2 YYEEEE. J gave up 4 bases and V 4 bases, and 7 bases lay outside the gene matches. The CDR3 sequence is 15 residues long. CDR3: CASSAVGQGPDTQYF. CDR3 sequence (DNA): TGTGCCAGCAGCGCGGTGGGACAGGGCCCAGATACGCAGTATTTT.

The V gene is TRBV7-9, the J gene TRBJ1-6; possibly TRBD1 for D (5 bases). This CDR3 is built from 15 residues. V was trimmed by 1 base and J by 7 bases, leaving 11 bases between them. Germline values: CDR1 SEHNR, CDR2 FQNEAQ (reference sequence). The CDR3 spells CASSLVSDSNSPLHF. In DNA, the CDR3 is TGTGCCAGCAGCTTAGTTTCAGACAGCAATTCACCCCTCCACTTT.